Below, 26 T cell receptor beta chains from the same sample are listed, as sequenced in a study of cytomegalovirus exposure and HLA in healthy donors. PCR employed 60 Vbeta and 13 Jbeta primers. Some clones are missing from TCRdb's copy, which holds only in-frame ones; the method was immunoSEQ multiplex PCR. This table holds about 65,000 clones, around 77% found once. Material for sequencing was PBMCs. Receptors were obtained from a woman aged 30 to 39 in good health and CMV-seronegative.

This clone has a single count. This chain links TRBV6-5 with TRBJ2-7, with a tentative D call TRBD2 (5 bases). Per germline, CDR1 MNHEY and CDR2 SVGAGI. V lost 5 bases and J 3 bases, leaving 11 bases between the germline ends. The CDR3 has 13 residues. The DNA of the CDR3 is TGTGCCAGCAGTCTAGCCAGAGGCTACGAGCAGTACTTC. It codes for CASSLARGYEQYF.

The V and J genes are TRBV4-3 and TRBJ2-3; TRBD2 matches 9 bases. The CDR3 has 17 amino acids. Trimming took 0 bases from V and 2 from J; bases not matched to a gene: 6. Germline CDR1 is LGHNA and CDR2 is YSLEER. The CDR3: CASSQDRLAGFTDTQYF. In DNA, the CDR3 is TGCGCCAGCAGCCAAGATAGGCTAGCGGGATTCACAGATACGCAGTATTTT.

The gene calls are TRBV11-2 and TRBJ1-2, with a possible D match to TRBD1 (6 bases). V lost 1 base to trimming and J lost 5 bases, with 14 bases between them. The CDR3 covers 15 residues. CDR1 is SGHAT, CDR2 FQNNGV, per germline. The CDR3 loop is CASSLGQGTRYGYTF. The CDR3 bases are TGTGCCAGCAGCTTAGGTCAGGGGACCCGGTATGGCTACACCTTC.

This chain links TRBV29-1 with TRBJ2-7; 8 bases fit TRBD2. The J segment lost 4 bases and the V segment lost 4 bases, leaving 12 bases of the junction unmatched. Germline-derived CDR1 and CDR2 are SQVTM and ANQGSEA. This CDR3 is 15 amino acids long. The CDR3 here is CSVAGGPTEGYEQYF. The CDR3 DNA reads TGCAGCGTTGCGGGAGGGCCTACGGAGGGGTACGAGCAGTACTTC.

The chain couples TRBV4-1 to TRBJ2-5, with D possibly matching TRBD2 (5 bases). V was pared by 1 base and J by 4 bases, with 25 bases between. The length of the CDR3 is 19 residues. CDR1 and CDR2 (germline): MGHRA, YSYEKL. The CDR3 coding sequence is TGCGCCAGCAGCCAAGTTTTCGGAGGTTCGGAGAGATCGGGAGAGACCCAGTACTTC. Translated, it gives CASSQVFGGSERSGETQYF.

The genes are TRBV4-3 and TRBJ2-2; 14 bases are shared with TRBD2. V dropped 5 bases and J dropped 6; count of bases not matched to a gene: 8. Germline CDR1 and CDR2: LGHNA and YSLEER. This CDR3 is built from 17 residues. The CDR3 nucleotides are TGCGCCAGCAGCATGGGACTAGCGGGAGTGTCGGCCGGGGAGCTGTTTTTT. Translation gives CASSMGLAGVSAGELFF.

The chain links TRBV9 to TRBJ2-3, with a possible D match to TRBD2 (6 bases). V was clipped by 2 bases and J by 0 bases, with 13 bases between them. CDR1 and CDR2 (germline): SGDLS, YYNGEE. This CDR3 contains 16 residues. DNA of the CDR3: TGTGCCAGCAGCGTTAGTAGCGGCTCTAGCACAGATACGCAGTATTTT. Its translation: CASSVSSGSSTDTQYF.

The gene calls are TRBV29-1 and TRBJ2-3, with D unresolved. Germline CDR1 reads SQVTM; CDR2 reads ANQGSEA. CDR3 length: 12 amino acids. Between the trimmed V and J ends, which lost 6 bases and 4 bases, there was a span of 11 bases. CDR3 bases: TGCAGCGTCCACCTAGTGGCAGATACGCAGTATTTT. It yields the protein CSVHLVADTQYF.

This clone was seen a few times. This chain uses TRBV30 with TRBJ1-1, with TRBD1 as a possible D gene (5 bases). The CDR3 extends over 13 amino acids. With 3 bases removed from V and 6 bases from J, the gap between germline ends came to 14 bases. Per the germline V gene, CDR1 is GTSNPN and CDR2 is SVGIG (reference sequence). In nucleotides, the CDR3 is TGTGCCTGGAGCCAGGGTATAGGAGCTGAAGCTTTCTTT. Protein sequence: CAWSQGIGAEAFF.

This chain links TRBV4-1 with TRBJ1-1; D not certain. V was trimmed by 4 bases and J by 4 bases, leaving 10 bases between them. CDR3 length equals 13 residues. The germline V gene has CDR1 MGHRA and CDR2 YSYEKL. CDR3 in DNA: TGCGCCAGCAGCCTAGCCGGGGTCACTGAAGCTTTCTTT. Protein product: CASSLAGVTEAFF.

The chain is built from TRBV6-6 and TRBJ1-5; TRBD1 might be the D (5 bases). Trimming pared 2 bases from V and 6 bases from J, leaving 11 bases between. This CDR3 has 14 amino acids. Germline assignment: CDR1 MNHNY and CDR2 SVGAGI (reference sequence). CDR3 DNA sequence: TGTGCCAGCAGTTACGTGGGGCTGGGTCAGCCCCAGCATTTT. This sequence encodes CASSYVGLGQPQHF.

The rearrangement uses TRBV6-1 and TRBJ2-5, with 9 bases lining up with TRBD1. The germline gives CDR1 MNHNS, CDR2 SASEGT. CDR3 length: 15 amino acids. Germline trimming cut 5 bases from V and 4 bases from J; bases unmatched to any gene: 8. DNA for the CDR3: TGTGCCAGCAGTCGCGACAGGGGGTTTTTAGAGACCCAGTACTTC. Its protein product is CASSRDRGFLETQYF.

The chain has TRBV15 and TRBJ2-5; 8 bases are a match to TRBD1. The CDR3 is made up of 14 amino acids. Germline V gene data show CDR1 as LNHNV and CDR2 as YYDKDF (reference sequence). V gave up 5 bases and J gave up 5 bases; unmatched junction bases: 7. CDR3 region: CATSSRTGRETQYF. Here the CDR3 DNA reads TGTGCCACCAGCTCCCGGACAGGGAGGGAGACCCAGTACTTC.

This chain joins TRBV30 and TRBJ1-2; 8 positions match TRBD1. The CDR3 runs 13 residues. V lost 1 base and J lost 6; bases outside the gene matches: 4. CDR1 is GTSNPN, CDR2 SVGIG, per germline (reference sequence). The CDR3 nucleotides read TGTGCCTGGAGTGGGCAGGGGGCTAATGGCTACACCTTC. This encodes CAWSGQGANGYTF.

This chain uses TRBV30 with TRBJ1-4; 7 nucleotides line up with TRBD1. V shed 0 bases, J shed 4 bases, and the junction held 5 bases outside the gene matches. CDR3 length: 15 residues. Germline CDR1 reads GTSNPN; CDR2 reads SVGIG (reference sequence). In DNA, the CDR3 is TGTGCCTGGAGTGTACGGGACAGCCTTAATGAAAAACTGTTTTTT. This codes for CAWSVRDSLNEKLFF.

V and J are TRBV6-5 and TRBJ1-6, with 10 bases that match TRBD1. The V and J ends lost 0 bases and 10 bases, in that order; junction bases with no gene match: 3. CDR3 length: 15 residues. Looked up from germline, CDR1 is MNHEY and CDR2 is SVGAGI. The CDR3 is CASSYSGTGDSPLHF. The CDR3 bases are TGTGCCAGCAGTTACTCCGGGACAGGGGACTCACCCCTCCACTTT.

The rearrangement joins TRBV19 to TRBJ2-7, with D possibly TRBD2 on 6 matching bases. The CDR3 is made up of 13 amino acids. V was clipped by 6 bases and J by 3 bases, with 12 bases between them. Germline V CDR1 and CDR2: LNHDA, SQIVND (reference sequence). The CDR3 nucleotides are TGTGCCAGTAGGCGGGACGGAAACTACGAGCAGTACTTC. This codes for CASRRDGNYEQYF.

This chain links TRBV28 with TRBJ1-5, with D maybe TRBD1 (5 bases). Germline V gene lookup returns CDR1 MDHEN and CDR2 SYDVKM. This CDR3 has 13 residues. The ends were cut back, 7 bases at V and 7 bases at J, with 14 bases in the middle. CDR3 bases: TGTGCCAGCACTCCAGGGTTATACCAGCCCCAGCATTTT. It specifies CASTPGLYQPQHF.

The gene calls are TRBV5-1 and TRBJ1-1, with TRBD1 matching over 7 bases. Germline CDR1 reads SGHRS; CDR2 reads YFSETQ. The CDR3 runs to 14 residues. V lost 4 bases to trimming and J lost 1 base; unmatched junction nucleotides: 4. The CDR3 spells CASSPQGPNTEAFF. CDR3 sequence (DNA): TGCGCCAGCAGCCCACAGGGGCCGAACACTGAAGCTTTCTTT. The full variable domain, rest sourced from reference TRBV5-1 and TRBJ1-1, is KAGVTQTPRYLIKTRGQQVTLSCSPISGHRSVSWYQQTPGQGLQFLFEYFSETQRNKGNFPGRFSGRQFSNSRSEMNVSTLELGDSALYLCASSPQGPNTEAFFGQGTRLTVV.

The rearrangement uses TRBV6-5 and TRBJ2-1; tentative D call: TRBD1 (6 bases). CDR1 is MNHEY, CDR2 SVGAGI, per germline. CDR3 length: 12 residues. Trimming removed 0 bases from V and 10 bases from J, with 7 bases in between. CDR3 loop: CASSYSQGEQFF. Here the CDR3 DNA reads TGTGCCAGCAGTTACTCGCAGGGGGAGCAGTTCTTC.

This clone was seen once. This chain joins TRBV7-2 and TRBJ2-7; D gene uncertain. The CDR3 runs to 13 residues. CDR1 is SGHTA and CDR2 is FQGNSA in the germline V gene. V was clipped by 1 base and J by 3 bases, with 7 bases between them. The CDR3 region has the DNA TGTGCCAGCAGCTTAGGTCGTAACTACGAGCAGTACTTC. Protein sequence: CASSLGRNYEQYF.

The table lists this clone with a few counts. The rearrangement uses TRBV5-1 and TRBJ1-1; D gene ambiguous. Germline CDR1 SGHRS, CDR2 YFSETQ. Trimming stripped 0 bases from V and 2 bases from J, with 8 bases between. This CDR3 is built from 14 residues. CDR3 bases: TGCGCCAGCAGCTTGGGACTGAGAAACACTGAAGCTTTCTTT. Residues: CASSLGLRNTEAFF.

The V call is TRBV7-2, the J call TRBJ1-1; 10 nucleotides match TRBD1. The germline V gene encodes CDR1 SGHTA and CDR2 FQGNSA. V gave up 4 bases and J gave up 5 bases; unmatched junction bases: 4. The CDR3 extends over 14 amino acids. CDR3: CASSSGQGKTEAFF. The CDR3 DNA is TGTGCCAGCAGCTCGGGACAGGGGAAGACTGAAGCTTTCTTT.

The genes are TRBV7-9 and TRBJ2-6, with no clear D. Per the germline V gene, CDR1 is SEHNR and CDR2 is FQNEAQ (reference sequence). CDR3 length: 16 amino acids. Between the trimmed V and J ends, which lost 4 bases and 0 bases, there was a span of 10 bases. The DNA of the CDR3 is TGTGCCAGCAGCTCCCGCTATAGCTCTGGGGCCAACGTCCTGACTTTC. Its protein is CASSSRYSSGANVLTF. Full variable domain (missing parts from reference TRBV7-9 and TRBJ2-6): DTGVSQNPRHKITKRGQNVTFRCDPISEHNRLYWYRQTLGQGPEFLTYFQNEAQLEKSRLLSDRFSAERPKGSFSTLEIQRTEQGDSAMYLCASSSRYSSGANVLTFGAGSRLTVL.

The gene calls are TRBV25-1 and TRBJ2-5; 14 nucleotides match TRBD2. CDR3 length equals 18 residues. Trimming cost V 5 bases and J 4 bases; bases outside gene matches: 12. The germline gives CDR1 MGHDK, CDR2 SYGVNS. The CDR3 reads CASSQTGTSGRRRETQYF. CDR3 bases: TGTGCCAGCAGTCAGACCGGGACTAGCGGGAGAAGGAGAGAGACCCAGTACTTC. The full variable domain, with the rest looked up from reference TRBV25-1 and TRBJ2-5, is EADIYQTPRYLVIGTGKKITLECSQTMGHDKMYWYQQDPGMELHLIHYSYGVNSTEKGDLSSESTVSRIRTEHFPLTLESARPSHTSQYLCASSQTGTSGRRRETQYFGPGTRLLVL.

The chain has TRBV4-1 and TRBJ1-4, with D perhaps matching TRBD1 (5 bases). Looked up from germline, CDR1 is MGHRA and CDR2 is YSYEKL. The CDR3 is 15 residues long. V lost 5 bases to trimming and J lost 3 bases, with 13 bases between them. The CDR3 region is CASSFRQLSNEKLFF. Here the CDR3 DNA reads TGCGCCAGCAGCTTTCGACAGCTATCTAATGAAAAACTGTTTTTT.